This TCR beta chain was identified in a study of identical twins. V was clipped by 0 bases and J by 3 bases; unmatched bases: 3. The germline V gene encodes CDR1 MGHRA and CDR2 YSYEKL. The CDR3 runs to 16 residues. Using its own MiXCR run on the 5' RACE reads, TCRdb lists one record per CDR3 protein. Of fewer than 650,000 distinct CDR3 sequences in the sample, less than 9% were seen once. This clonotype has a count of ten or more. This same sample was also part of a study on yellow fever vaccine responses in identical twins.

The chain employs TRBV4-1 and TRBJ2-3; 10 bases are a match to TRBD2. This receptor was identified in a woman aged 18-29 years in good health. The sample comprised PBMCs. This chain's CDR3 is CASSQEPSGSTDTQYF. The CDR3, as DNA: TGCGCCAGCAGCCAAGAACCTAGCGGGAGTACAGATACGCAGTATTTT.